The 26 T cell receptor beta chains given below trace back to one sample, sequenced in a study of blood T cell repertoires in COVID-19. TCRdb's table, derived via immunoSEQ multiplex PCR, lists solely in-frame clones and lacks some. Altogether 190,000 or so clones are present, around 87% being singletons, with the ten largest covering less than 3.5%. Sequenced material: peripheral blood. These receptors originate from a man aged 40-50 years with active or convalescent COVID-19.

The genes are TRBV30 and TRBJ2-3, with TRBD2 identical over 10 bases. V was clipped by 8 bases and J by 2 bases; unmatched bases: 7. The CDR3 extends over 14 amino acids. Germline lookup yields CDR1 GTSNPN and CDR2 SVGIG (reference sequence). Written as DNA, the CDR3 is TGTGCCGGTGCTAGCGGGGGATTCACAGATACGCAGTATTTT. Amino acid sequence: CAGASGGFTDTQYF.

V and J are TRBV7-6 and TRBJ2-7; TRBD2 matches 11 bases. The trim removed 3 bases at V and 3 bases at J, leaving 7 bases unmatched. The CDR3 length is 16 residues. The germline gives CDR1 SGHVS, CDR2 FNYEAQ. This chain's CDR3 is CASSFSGTSGFYEQYF. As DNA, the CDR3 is TGTGCCAGCAGCTTTTCCGGGACTAGCGGATTCTACGAGCAGTACTTC.

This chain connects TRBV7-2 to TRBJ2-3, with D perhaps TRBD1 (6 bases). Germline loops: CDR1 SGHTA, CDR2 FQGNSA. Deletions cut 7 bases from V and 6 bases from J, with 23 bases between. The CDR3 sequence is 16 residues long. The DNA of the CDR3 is TGTGCCAGCACAAGGACGGTACAGGGTTCTAGGGATACGCAGTATTTT. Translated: CASTRTVQGSRDTQYF.

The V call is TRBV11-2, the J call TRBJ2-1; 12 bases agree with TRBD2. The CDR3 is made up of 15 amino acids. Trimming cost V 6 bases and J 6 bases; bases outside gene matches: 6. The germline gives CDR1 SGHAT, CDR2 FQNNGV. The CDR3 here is CASSIGTSGLNEQFF. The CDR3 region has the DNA TGTGCCAGCAGTATAGGGACTAGCGGGCTCAATGAGCAGTTCTTC. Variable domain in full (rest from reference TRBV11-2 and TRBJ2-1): EAGVAQSPRYKIIEKRQSVAFWCNPISGHATLYWYQQILGQGPKLLIQFQNNGVVDDSQLPKDRFSAERLKGVDSTLKIQPAKLEDSAVYLCASSIGTSGLNEQFFGPGTRLTVL.

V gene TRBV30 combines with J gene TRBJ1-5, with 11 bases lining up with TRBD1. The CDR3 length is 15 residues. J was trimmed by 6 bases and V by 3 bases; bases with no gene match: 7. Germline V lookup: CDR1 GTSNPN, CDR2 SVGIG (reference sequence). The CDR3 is CAWRGTGGYSQPQHF. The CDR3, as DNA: TGTGCCTGGAGGGGGACAGGGGGTTATAGTCAGCCCCAGCATTTT.

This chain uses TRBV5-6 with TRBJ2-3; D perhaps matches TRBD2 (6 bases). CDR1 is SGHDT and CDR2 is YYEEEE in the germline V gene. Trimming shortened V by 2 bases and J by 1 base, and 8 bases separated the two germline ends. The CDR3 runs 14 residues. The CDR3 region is CASSFERGTDTQYF. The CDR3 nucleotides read TGTGCCAGCAGCTTCGAGCGGGGCACAGATACGCAGTATTTT.

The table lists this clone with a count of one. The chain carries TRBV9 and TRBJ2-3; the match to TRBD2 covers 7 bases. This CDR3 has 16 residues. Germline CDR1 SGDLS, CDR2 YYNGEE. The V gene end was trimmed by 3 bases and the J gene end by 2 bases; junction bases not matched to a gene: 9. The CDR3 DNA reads TGTGCCAGCAGCGATACCCGGACTAGACACACAGATACGCAGTATTTT. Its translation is CASSDTRTRHTDTQYF.

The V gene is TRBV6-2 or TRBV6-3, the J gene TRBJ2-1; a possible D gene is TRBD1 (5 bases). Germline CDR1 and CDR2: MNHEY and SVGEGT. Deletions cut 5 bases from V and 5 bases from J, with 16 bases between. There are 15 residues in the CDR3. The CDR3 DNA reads TGTGCCAGCAGTATAGCAGGGCGATCGAACAATGAGCAGTTCTTC. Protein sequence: CASSIAGRSNNEQFF.

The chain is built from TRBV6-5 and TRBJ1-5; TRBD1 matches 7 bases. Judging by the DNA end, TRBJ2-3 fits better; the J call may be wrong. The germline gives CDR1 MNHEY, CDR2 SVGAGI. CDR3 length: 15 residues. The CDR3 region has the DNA TGTGCCAGCAGTTGGGACAGCAATAGCAATCAGCCCCAGTATTTT. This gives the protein CASSWDSNSNQPQYF.

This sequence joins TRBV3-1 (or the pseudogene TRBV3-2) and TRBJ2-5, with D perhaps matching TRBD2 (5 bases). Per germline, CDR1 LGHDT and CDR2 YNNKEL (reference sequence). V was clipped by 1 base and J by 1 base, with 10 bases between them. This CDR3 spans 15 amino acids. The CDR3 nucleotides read TGTGCCAGCAGCCAAGGGGTCCGGGGCCAAGAGACCCAGTACTTC. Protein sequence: CASSQGVRGQETQYF.

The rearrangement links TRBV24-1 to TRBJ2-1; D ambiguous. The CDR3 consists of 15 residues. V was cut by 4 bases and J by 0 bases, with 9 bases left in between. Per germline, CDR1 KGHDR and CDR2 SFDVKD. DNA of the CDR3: TGTGCCACCAGTGAGTTCGAGAGCTCCTACAATGAGCAGTTCTTC. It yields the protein CATSEFESSYNEQFF.

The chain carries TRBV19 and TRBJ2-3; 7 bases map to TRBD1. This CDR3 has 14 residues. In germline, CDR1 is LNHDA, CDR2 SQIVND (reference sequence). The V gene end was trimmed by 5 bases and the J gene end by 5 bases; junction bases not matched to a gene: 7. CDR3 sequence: CASSARQGRDTQYF. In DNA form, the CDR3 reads TGTGCCAGTAGTGCCCGACAGGGCAGAGATACGCAGTATTTT.

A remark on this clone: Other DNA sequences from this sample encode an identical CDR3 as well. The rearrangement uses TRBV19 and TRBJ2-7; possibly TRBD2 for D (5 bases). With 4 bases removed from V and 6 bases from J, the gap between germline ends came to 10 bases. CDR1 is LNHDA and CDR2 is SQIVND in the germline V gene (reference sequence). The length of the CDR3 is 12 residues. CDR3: CASSTRAGEQYF. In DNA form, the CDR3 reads TGTGCCAGTAGTACGAGGGCCGGCGAGCAGTACTTC. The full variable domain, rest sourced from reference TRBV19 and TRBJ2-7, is DGGITQSPKYLFRKEGQNVTLSCEQNLNHDAMYWYRQDPGQGLRLIYYSQIVNDFQKGDIAEGYSVSREKKESFPLTVTSAQKNPTAFYLCASSTRAGEQYFGPGTRLTVT.

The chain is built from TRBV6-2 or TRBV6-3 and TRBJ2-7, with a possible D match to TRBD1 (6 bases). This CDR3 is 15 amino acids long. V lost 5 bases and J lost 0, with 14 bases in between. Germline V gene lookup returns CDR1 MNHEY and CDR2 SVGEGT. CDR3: CASSRPGTSSYEQYF. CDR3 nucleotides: TGTGCCAGCAGTCGTCCCGGGACATCCTCCTACGAGCAGTACTTC.

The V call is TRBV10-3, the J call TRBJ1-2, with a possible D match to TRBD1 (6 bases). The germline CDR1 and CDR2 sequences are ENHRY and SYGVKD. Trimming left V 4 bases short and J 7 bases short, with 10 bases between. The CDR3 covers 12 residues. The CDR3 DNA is TGTGCCATCAGTGGGACAGCCGTTGGCTACACCTTC. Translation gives CAISGTAVGYTF.

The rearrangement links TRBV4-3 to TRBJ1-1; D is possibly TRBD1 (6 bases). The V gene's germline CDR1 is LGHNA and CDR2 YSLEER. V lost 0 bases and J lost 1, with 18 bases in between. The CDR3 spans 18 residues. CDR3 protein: CASSQDPRNREKNTEAFF. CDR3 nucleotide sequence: TGCGCCAGCAGCCAAGATCCAAGAAACAGGGAGAAGAACACTGAAGCTTTCTTT.

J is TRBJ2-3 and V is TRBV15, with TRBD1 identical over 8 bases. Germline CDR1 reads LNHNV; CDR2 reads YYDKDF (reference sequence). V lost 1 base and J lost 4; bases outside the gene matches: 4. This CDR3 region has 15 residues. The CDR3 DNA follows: TGTGCCACCAGCAGAGGCGGACAGGGCTCAGATACGCAGTATTTT. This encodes CATSRGGQGSDTQYF.

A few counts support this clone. The CDR3 protein is CASSIFRATGYGYTF. The CDR3 DNA follows: TGTGCCAGTAGTATATTCCGTGCGACAGGCTATGGCTACACCTTC. The gene calls are TRBV19 and TRBJ1-2; D may be TRBD1 (6 bases). Germline values: CDR1 LNHDA, CDR2 SQIVND (reference sequence). V was clipped by 2 bases and J by 4 bases, with 14 bases between them. This CDR3 region has 15 residues.

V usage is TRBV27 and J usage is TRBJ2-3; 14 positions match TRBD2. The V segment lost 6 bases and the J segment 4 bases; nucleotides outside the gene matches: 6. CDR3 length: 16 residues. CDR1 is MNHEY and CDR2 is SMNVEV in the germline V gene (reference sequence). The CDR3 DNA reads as TGTGCCAGCAGAAAACCGGGACTAGCGGGGGCAGATACGCAGTATTTT. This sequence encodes CASRKPGLAGADTQYF.

Here the CDR3 reads CASSLTNYGYTF. DNA of the CDR3: TGTGCCAGCAGCCTAACAAACTATGGCTACACCTTC. J is TRBJ1-2 and V is TRBV14; D is unresolved. Trimming removed 4 bases from V and 2 bases from J, with 5 bases in between. CDR1 is SGHDN, CDR2 FVKESK, per germline. The CDR3 spans 12 residues.

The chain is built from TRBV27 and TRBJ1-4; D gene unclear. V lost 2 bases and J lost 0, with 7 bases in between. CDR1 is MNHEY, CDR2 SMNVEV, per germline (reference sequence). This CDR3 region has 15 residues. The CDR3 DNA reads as TGTGCCAGCAGTTTAGAGATTGCAACTAATGAAAAACTGTTTTTT. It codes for CASSLEIATNEKLFF. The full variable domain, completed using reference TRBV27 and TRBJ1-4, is EAQVTQNPRYLITVTGKKLTVTCSQNMNHEYMSWYRQDPGLGLRQIYYSMNVEVTDKGDVPEGYKVSRKEKRNFPLILESPSPNQTSLYFCASSLEIATNEKLFFGSGTQLSVL.

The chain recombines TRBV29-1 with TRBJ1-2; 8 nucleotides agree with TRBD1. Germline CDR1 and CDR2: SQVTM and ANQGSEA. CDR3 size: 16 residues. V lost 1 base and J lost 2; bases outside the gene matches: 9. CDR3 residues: CSVEVIGQGPNYGYTF. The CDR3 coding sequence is TGCAGCGTTGAAGTCATTGGACAGGGTCCCAACTATGGCTACACCTTC.

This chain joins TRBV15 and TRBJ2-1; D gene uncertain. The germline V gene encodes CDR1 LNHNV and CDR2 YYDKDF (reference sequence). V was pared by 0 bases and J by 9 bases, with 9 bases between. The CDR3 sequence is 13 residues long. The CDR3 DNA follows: TGTGCCACCAGCAGAGATCTGGGCATTGAGCAGTTCTTC. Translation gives CATSRDLGIEQFF.

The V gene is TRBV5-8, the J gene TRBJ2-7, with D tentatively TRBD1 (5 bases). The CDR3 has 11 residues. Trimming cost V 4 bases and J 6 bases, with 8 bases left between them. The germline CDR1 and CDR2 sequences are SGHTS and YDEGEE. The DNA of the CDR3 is TGTGCCAGCAGCATGCAGGGCGAGCAGTACTTC. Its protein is CASSMQGEQYF.

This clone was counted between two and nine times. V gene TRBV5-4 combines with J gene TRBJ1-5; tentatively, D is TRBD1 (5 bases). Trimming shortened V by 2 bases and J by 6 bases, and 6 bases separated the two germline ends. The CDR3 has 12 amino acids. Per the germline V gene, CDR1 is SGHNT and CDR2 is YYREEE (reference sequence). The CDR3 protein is CASSFQGQPQHF. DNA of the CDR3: TGTGCCAGCAGCTTTCAGGGTCAGCCCCAGCATTTT. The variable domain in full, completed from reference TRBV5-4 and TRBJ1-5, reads ETGVTQSPTHLIKTRGQQVTLRCSSQSGHNTVSWYQQALGQGPQFIFQYYREEENGRGNFPPRFSGLQFPNYSSELNVNALELDDSALYLCASSFQGQPQHFGDGTRLSIL.

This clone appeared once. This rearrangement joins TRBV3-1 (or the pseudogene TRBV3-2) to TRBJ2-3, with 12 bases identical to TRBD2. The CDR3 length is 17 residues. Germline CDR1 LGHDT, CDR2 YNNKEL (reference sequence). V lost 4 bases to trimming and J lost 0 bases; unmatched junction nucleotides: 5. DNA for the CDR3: TGTGCCAGCAGCCCCCTAGCGGGGGGGGCTAGCACAGATACGCAGTATTTT. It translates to CASSPLAGGASTDTQYF.